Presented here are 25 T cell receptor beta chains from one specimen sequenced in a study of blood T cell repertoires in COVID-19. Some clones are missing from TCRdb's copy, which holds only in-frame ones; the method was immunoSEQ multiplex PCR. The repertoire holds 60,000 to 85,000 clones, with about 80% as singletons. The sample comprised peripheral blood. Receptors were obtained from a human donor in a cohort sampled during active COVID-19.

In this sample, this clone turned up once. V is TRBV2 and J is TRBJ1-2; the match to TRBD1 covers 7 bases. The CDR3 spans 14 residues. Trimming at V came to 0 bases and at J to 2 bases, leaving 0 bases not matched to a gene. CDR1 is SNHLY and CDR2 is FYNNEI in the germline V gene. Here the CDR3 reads CASSEATGNYGYTF. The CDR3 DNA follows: TGTGCCAGCAGTGAAGCGACAGGGAACTATGGCTACACCTTC.

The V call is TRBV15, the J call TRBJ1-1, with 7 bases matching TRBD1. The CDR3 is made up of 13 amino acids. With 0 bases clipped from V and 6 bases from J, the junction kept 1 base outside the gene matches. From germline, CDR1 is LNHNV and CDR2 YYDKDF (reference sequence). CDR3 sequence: CATSREGGAEAFF. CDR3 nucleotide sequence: TGTGCCACCAGCAGAGAAGGGGGCGCTGAAGCTTTCTTT.

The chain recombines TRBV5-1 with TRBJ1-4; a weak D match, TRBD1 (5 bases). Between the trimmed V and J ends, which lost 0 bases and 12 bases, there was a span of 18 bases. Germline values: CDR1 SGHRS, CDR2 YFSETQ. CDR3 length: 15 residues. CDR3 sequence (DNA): TGCGCCAGCAGCTTGGGGGCGGCGGACAATGGGGAACTGTTTTTT. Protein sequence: CASSLGAADNGELFF.

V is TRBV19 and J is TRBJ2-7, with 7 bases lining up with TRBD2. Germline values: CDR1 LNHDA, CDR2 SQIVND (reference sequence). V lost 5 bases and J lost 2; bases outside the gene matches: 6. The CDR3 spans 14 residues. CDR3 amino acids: CASSQRDLPYEQYF. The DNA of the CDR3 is TGTGCCAGTAGTCAGCGGGACCTACCCTACGAGCAGTACTTC.

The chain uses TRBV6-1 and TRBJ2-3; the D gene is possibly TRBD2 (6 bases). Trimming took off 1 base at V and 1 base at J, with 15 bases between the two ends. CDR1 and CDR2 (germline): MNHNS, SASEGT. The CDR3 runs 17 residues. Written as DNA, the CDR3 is TGTGCCAGCAGTGAAGGTTTCAGCCGGAGGGGCACAGATACGCAGTATTTT. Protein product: CASSEGFSRRGTDTQYF.

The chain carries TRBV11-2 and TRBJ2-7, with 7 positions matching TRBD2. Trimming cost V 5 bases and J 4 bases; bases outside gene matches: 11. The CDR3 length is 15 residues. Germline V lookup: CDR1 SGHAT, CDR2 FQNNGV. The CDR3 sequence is CASSPDGGVEYEQYF. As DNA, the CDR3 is TGTGCCAGCAGCCCAGATGGGGGGGTTGAGTACGAGCAGTACTTC.

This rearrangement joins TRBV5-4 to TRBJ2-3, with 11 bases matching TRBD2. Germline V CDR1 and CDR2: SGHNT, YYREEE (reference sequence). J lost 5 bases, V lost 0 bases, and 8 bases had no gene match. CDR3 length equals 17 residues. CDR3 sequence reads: CASSLGSSGRLVDTQYF. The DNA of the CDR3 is TGTGCCAGCAGCTTGGGGTCTAGCGGGAGGTTGGTAGATACGCAGTATTTT.

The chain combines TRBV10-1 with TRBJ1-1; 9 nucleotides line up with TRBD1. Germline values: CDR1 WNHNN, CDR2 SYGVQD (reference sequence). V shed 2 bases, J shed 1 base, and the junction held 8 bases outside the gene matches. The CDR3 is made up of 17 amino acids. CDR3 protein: CASSEKGTGGRNTEAFF. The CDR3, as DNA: TGCGCCAGCAGTGAGAAAGGTACAGGGGGCAGGAACACTGAAGCTTTCTTT.

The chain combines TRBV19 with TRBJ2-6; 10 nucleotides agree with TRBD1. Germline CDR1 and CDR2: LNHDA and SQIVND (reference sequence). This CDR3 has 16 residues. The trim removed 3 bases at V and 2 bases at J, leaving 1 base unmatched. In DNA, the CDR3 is TGTGCCAGTAGTATGGACAGGGGGACTGGGGCCAACGTCCTGACTTTC. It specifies CASSMDRGTGANVLTF.

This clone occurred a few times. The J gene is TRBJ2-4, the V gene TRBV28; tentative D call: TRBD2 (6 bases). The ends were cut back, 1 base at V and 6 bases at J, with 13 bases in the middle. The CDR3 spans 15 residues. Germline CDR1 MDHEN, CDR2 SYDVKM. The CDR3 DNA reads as TGTGCCAGCAGTTTATTGGGGGGAGCGGGAAACATTCAGTACTTC. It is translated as CASSLLGGAGNIQYF.

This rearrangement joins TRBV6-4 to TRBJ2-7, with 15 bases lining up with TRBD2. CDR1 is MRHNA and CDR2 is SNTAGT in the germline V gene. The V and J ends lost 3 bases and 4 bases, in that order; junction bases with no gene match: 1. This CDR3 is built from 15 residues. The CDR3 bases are TGTGCCAGCAGTGAAGGGACTAGCGGGAGGTACGAGCAGTACTTC. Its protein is CASSEGTSGRYEQYF.

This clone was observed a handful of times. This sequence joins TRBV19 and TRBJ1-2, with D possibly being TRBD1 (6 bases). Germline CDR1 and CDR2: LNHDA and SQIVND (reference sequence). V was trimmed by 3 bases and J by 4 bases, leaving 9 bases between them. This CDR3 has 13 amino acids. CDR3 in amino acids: CASSISDSYGYTF. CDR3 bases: TGTGCCAGTAGTATCTCGGACAGCTATGGCTACACCTTC. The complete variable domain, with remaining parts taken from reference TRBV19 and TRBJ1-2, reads DGGITQSPKYLFRKEGQNVTLSCEQNLNHDAMYWYRQDPGQGLRLIYYSQIVNDFQKGDIAEGYSVSREKKESFPLTVTSAQKNPTAFYLCASSISDSYGYTFGSGTRLTVV.

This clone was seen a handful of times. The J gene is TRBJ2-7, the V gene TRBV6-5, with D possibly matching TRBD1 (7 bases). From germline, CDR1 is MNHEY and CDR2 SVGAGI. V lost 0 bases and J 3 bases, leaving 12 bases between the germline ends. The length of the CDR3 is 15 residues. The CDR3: CASSYSRQGGYEQYF. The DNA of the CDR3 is TGTGCCAGCAGTTACTCGAGACAGGGAGGCTACGAGCAGTACTTC.

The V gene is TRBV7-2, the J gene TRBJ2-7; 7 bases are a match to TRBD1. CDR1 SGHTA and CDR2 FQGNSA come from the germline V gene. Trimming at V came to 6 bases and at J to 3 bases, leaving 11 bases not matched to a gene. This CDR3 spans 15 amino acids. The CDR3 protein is CASSPDRASLYEQYF. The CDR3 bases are TGTGCCAGCAGTCCCGACAGGGCTTCTCTCTACGAGCAGTACTTC.

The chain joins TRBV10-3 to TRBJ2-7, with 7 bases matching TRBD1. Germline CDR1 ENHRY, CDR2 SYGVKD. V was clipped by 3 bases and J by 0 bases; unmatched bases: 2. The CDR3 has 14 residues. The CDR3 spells CAISEDRASYEQYF. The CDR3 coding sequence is TGTGCCATCAGTGAAGACAGGGCCTCCTACGAGCAGTACTTC.

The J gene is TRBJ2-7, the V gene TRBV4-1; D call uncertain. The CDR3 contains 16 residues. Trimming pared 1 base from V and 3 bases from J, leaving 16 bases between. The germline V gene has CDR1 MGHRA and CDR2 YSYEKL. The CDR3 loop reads CASSQVLDSSSYEQYF. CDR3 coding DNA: TGCGCCAGCAGCCAAGTCCTTGACTCAAGTAGCTACGAGCAGTACTTC.

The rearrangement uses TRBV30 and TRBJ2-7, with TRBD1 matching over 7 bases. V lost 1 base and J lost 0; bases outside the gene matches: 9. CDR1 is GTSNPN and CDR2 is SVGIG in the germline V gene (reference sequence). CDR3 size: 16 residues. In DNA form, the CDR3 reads TGTGCCTGGAGTGCCCGACACAGGGGCGTCTCCTACGAGCAGTACTTC. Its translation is CAWSARHRGVSYEQYF.

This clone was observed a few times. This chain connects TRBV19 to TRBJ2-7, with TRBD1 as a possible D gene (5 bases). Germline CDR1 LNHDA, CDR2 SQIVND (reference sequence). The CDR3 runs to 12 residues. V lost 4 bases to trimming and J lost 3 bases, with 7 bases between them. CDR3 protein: CASSTQGYEQYF. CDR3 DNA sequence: TGTGCCAGTAGTACCCAGGGCTACGAGCAGTACTTC. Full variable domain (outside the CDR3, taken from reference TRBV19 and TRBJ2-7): DGGITQSPKYLFRKEGQNVTLSCEQNLNHDAMYWYRQDPGQGLRLIYYSQIVNDFQKGDIAEGYSVSREKKESFPLTVTSAQKNPTAFYLCASSTQGYEQYFGPGTRLTVT.

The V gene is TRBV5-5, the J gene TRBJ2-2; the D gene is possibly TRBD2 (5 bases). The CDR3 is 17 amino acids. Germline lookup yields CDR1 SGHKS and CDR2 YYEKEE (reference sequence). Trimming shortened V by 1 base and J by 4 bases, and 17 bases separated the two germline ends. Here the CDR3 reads CASSLFIRGLTTGELFF. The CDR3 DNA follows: TGTGCCAGCAGCTTGTTTATCAGAGGGTTGACCACCGGGGAGCTGTTTTTT. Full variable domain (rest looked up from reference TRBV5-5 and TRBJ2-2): DAGVTQSPTHLIKTRGQQVTLRCSPISGHKSVSWYQQVLGQGPQFIFQYYEKEERGRGNFPDRFSARQFPNYSSELNVNALLLGDSALYLCASSLFIRGLTTGELFFGEGSRLTVL.

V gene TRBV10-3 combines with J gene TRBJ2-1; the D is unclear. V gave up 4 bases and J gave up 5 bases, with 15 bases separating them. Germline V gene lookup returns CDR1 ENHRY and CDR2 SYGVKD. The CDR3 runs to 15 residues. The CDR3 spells CAISADTLSHNEQFF. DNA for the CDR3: TGTGCCATCAGTGCTGACACTTTGTCACACAATGAGCAGTTCTTC.

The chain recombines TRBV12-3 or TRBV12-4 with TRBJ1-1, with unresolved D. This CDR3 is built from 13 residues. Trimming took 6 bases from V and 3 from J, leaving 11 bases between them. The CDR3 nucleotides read TGTGCCAGCAGCTATCGGGATGACACTGAAGCTTTCTTT. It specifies CASSYRDDTEAFF.

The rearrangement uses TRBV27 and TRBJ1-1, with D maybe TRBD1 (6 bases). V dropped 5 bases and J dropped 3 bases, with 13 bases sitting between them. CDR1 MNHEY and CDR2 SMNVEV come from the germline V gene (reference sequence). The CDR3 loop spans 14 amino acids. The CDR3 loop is CASSPTGSHTEAFF. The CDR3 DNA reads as TGTGCCAGCAGTCCGACAGGTTCTCACACTGAAGCTTTCTTT.

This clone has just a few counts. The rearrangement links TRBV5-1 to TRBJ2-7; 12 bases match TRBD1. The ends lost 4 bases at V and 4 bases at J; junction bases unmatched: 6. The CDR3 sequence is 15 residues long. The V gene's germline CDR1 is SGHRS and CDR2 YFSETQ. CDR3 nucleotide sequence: TGCGCCAGCAGCCAGGGACAGGGGGCATCTTACGAGCAGTACTTC. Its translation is CASSQGQGASYEQYF.

The CDR3 is CASSKLGSYEQYF. CDR3 DNA sequence: TGTGCCAGCTCCAAACTAGGCTCCTACGAGCAGTACTTC. The chain is built from TRBV25-1 and TRBJ2-7, with a weak D call TRBD2 (5 bases). The V gene lost 8 bases and the J gene lost 0 bases, with 11 bases spanning the gap. This CDR3 comprises 13 residues. From germline, CDR1 is MGHDK and CDR2 SYGVNS.

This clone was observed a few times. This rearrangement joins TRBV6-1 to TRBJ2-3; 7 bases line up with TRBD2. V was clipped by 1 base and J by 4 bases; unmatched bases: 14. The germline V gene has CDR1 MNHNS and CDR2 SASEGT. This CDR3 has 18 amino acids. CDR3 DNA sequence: TGTGCCAGCAGTGAAGTTGGGGGGGGAGGGCGAGGACCAGATACGCAGTATTTT. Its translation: CASSEVGGGGRGPDTQYF.